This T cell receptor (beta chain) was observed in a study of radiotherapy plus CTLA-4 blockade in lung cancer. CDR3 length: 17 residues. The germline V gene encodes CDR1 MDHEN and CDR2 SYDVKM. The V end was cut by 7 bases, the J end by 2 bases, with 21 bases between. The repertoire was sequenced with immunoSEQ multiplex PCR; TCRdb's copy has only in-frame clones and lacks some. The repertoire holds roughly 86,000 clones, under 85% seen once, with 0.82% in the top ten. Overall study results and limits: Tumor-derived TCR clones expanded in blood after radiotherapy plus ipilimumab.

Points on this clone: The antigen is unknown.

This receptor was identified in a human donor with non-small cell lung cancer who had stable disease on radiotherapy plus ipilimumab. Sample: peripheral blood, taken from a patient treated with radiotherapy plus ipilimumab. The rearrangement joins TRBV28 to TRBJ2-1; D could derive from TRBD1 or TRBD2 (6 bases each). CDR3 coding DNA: TGTGCCAGCACGAGGGGGGCACCTGGAAGCCCCTACAATGAGCAGTTCTTC. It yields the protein CASTRGAPGSPYNEQFF.